This T cell receptor beta chain was found in a study of cytomegalovirus exposure and HLA in healthy donors. As for the study in general: One earlier analysis, a look at around 180 million T cells, found some 100 million unique TCR beta sequences. HLA-typed donors contributed around 82 million unique TCRs, which were held in an early data release. Points from the study as a whole: CMV antigen specificity of a few CMV-associated chains was confirmed in vitro.

This clone appeared once. What it recognizes is unknown. There are 18 residues in the CDR3. The PCR used 60 Vbeta and 13 Jbeta primers. Libraries were prepared by immunoSEQ multiplex PCR; TCRdb keeps only in-frame clonotypes and omits some of them. The repertoire holds about 170,000 clones, with 75% to 90% as singletons. The rearrangement links TRBV12-2 to TRBJ1-2; no DNA check was done on the table's D call, TRBD1. TRBV12-2 is listed as a pseudogene. Sequenced sample: PBMCs. The source is a man between 25 and 39 years old in good health and CMV-seropositive. This CDR3 is CASRSGQGPGGPNYGYTF. Written as DNA, the CDR3 is TGTGCAAGTCGCTCCGGACAGGGTCCCGGGGGGCCCAACTATGGCTACACCTTC.